This TCR beta chain was found in a study of T cell responses to AZD1222 COVID-19 vaccine. Profiled with immunoSEQ multiplex PCR; TCRdb holds only in-frame clones, not every one. The sample has about 96,000 clones, approximately 90% seen once. The CDR3 is 16 amino acids. V was clipped by 0 bases and J by 8 bases, with 19 bases between them. CDR1 is MNHEY, CDR2 SVGEGT, per germline. J is TRBJ1-1 and V is TRBV6-2 or TRBV6-3; possibly TRBD1 for D (6 bases). This clonotype was sampled from an adult in good health. Sequenced material: peripheral blood, taken on day 0 of AZD1222 vaccination. The CDR3 is CASSYSKVAGQLEAFF. The CDR3 region has the DNA TGTGCCAGCAGTTACTCGAAGGTAGCAGGACAGCTAGAAGCTTTCTTT.